This passage covers 7 T cell receptor beta chains from one sample sequenced in a study of blood T cells in healthy people across ages. A sample-barcoded 5' primer and a J-beta primer mix were used in a second PCR of roughly 7 to 11 cycles. Each CDR3 protein is one row after TCRdb ran MiXCR on the 5' RACE reads. The sample consists of approximately 900,000 distinct CDR3 sequences, roughly 43% of them appearing once. The specimen was blood. Source of these receptors: a man aged 30-40 years in good health.

The gene calls are TRBV30 and TRBJ2-3; TRBD2 might be the D (5 bases). Deletions cut 3 bases from V and 7 bases from J, with 17 bases between. From germline, CDR1 is GTSNPN and CDR2 SVGIG (reference sequence). This CDR3 is built from 14 residues. The CDR3 bases are TGTGCCTGGAGGGCTAGCCCTCTGTCGAATACGCAGTATTTT. The encoded protein is CAWRASPLSNTQYF.

The chain carries TRBV4-1 and TRBJ2-3, with 14 bases aligning to TRBD2. With 0 bases clipped from V and 5 bases from J, the junction kept 4 bases outside the gene matches. The germline V gene has CDR1 MGHRA and CDR2 YSYEKL. This CDR3 has 17 amino acids. The CDR3 DNA reads TGCGCCAGCAGCCAAGAAGGGACTAGCGGGGGCAAAGATACGCAGTATTTT. The encoded protein is CASSQEGTSGGKDTQYF.

The CDR3 DNA follows: TGTGCCAGCAGTGAAGCGCGGCTGGGATACGGCTACACCTTC. Translated, it gives CASSEARLGYGYTF. J is TRBJ1-2 and V is TRBV6-1; unclear D gene. CDR1 is MNHNS, CDR2 SASEGT, per germline. CDR3 length equals 14 residues. The V gene lost 0 bases and the J gene lost 8 bases, with 13 bases spanning the gap.

With respect to this clonotype: The CDR3 ends on some other residue instead of the conserved phenylalanine or tryptophan, so this is likely a read error. The rearrangement joins TRBV20-1 to TRBJ1-5; D is unclear. The CDR3 extends over 15 amino acids. Germline V gene lookup returns CDR1 DFQATT and CDR2 SNEGSKA (reference sequence). Trimming shortened V by 4 bases and J by 0 bases, and 13 bases separated the two germline ends. CDR3 sequence reads: CSAIRRITSNQPQHS. The CDR3 DNA sequence: TGCAGTGCTATTAGGAGAATTACTAGCAATCAGCCCCAGCATTCT.

As to this clonotype: Germline is not matched at one junction end, which may reflect a read error. The chain joins TRBV12-3 or TRBV12-4 to TRBJ2-7, with D possibly being TRBD1 (5 bases). The CDR3 runs 16 residues. The CDR3 DNA is TGTGCCAGCAGTTCGACCCCCAGGGAAACCTCCAACGAGCAGTACTTC. Protein sequence: CASSSTPRETSNEQYF.

The sample holds a few counts of this clonotype. The rearrangement uses TRBV19 and TRBJ2-1, with a tentative D call TRBD1 (5 bases). V gave up 2 bases and J gave up 5 bases, with 10 bases separating them. This CDR3 has 14 residues. Germline values: CDR1 LNHDA, CDR2 SQIVND (reference sequence). The CDR3 sequence: CASSILQGHNEQFF. CDR3 in DNA: TGTGCCAGTAGTATACTGCAGGGCCACAATGAGCAGTTCTTC. The whole variable domain, filled in from reference TRBV19 and TRBJ2-1, reads DGGITQSPKYLFRKEGQNVTLSCEQNLNHDAMYWYRQDPGQGLRLIYYSQIVNDFQKGDIAEGYSVSREKKESFPLTVTSAQKNPTAFYLCASSILQGHNEQFFGPGTRLTVL.

This chain uses TRBV7-2 with TRBJ2-1; 10 bases map to TRBD2. V shed 8 bases and J 7 bases; nucleotides not matched to a gene: 5. Germline V CDR1 and CDR2: SGHTA, FQGNSA. This CDR3 is 13 amino acids long. CDR3 amino acids: CASERGGSNEQFF. DNA of the CDR3: TGTGCCAGCGAGCGGGGGGGCTCTAATGAGCAGTTCTTC. Variable domain in full (rest from reference TRBV7-2 and TRBJ2-1): GAGVSQSPSNKVTEKGKDVELRCDPISGHTALYWYRQSLGQGLEFLIYFQGNSAPDKSGLPSDRFSAERTGGSVSTLTIQRTQQEDSAVYLCASERGGSNEQFFGPGTRLTVL.